The 14 T cell receptor beta chains in this list originate from one sample, sequenced in a study of T-cell memory formation after mild COVID-19 listed by TCRdb under 2021. Library prep was done by 5' RACE. The sample was run on an Illumina NovaSeq 6000. TCRdb reran the public reads through fastp at Q25 and MiXCR, keeping productive beta chains. Here each entry gathers all rows of one CDR3 protein and keeps the most common genes and DNA. Recorded for this sample are 92,000 or so distinct CDR3 sequences; about 15% of them occurred a single time. In total, the top ten clones hold approximately 40% of the sample. The sample consisted of PBMCs or a T cell subset sorted from them (not recorded which). The receptors shown here come from a man aged 18-30 years who had mild COVID-19 (a few samples of this study predate the infection). The sample titles of this study are shuffled in the database, so cell type and time point are left out; the donor was told from shared clones.

The J gene is TRBJ2-2, the V gene TRBV27, with D tentatively TRBD1 (6 bases). The germline CDR1 and CDR2 sequences are MNHEY and SMNVEV (reference sequence). Trimming pared 3 bases from V and 3 bases from J, leaving 14 bases between. This CDR3 has 16 residues. This chain's CDR3 is CASSLGSGTHTGELFF. CDR3 nucleotides: TGTGCCAGCAGTTTGGGGTCAGGGACACACACCGGGGAGCTGTTTTTT.

This rearrangement joins TRBV10-3 to TRBJ1-1; no firm D call. There are 15 residues in the CDR3. Deletions cut 0 bases from V and 5 bases from J, with 13 bases between. Germline V gives CDR1 ENHRY, CDR2 SYGVKD. This CDR3 reads CAISESTLSQTEAFF. CDR3 sequence (DNA): TGTGCCATCAGTGAGTCGACTCTGAGTCAGACTGAAGCTTTCTTT.

A remark on this clonotype: An end of the junction does not agree with germline; a read error may underlie this. The chain employs TRBV6-5 and TRBJ2-2; D is unresolved. The CDR3 loop spans 14 amino acids. Germline CDR1 is MNHEY and CDR2 is SVGAGI. The CDR3 sequence is CASRINLGTGELFF. The CDR3 DNA follows: TGTGCTAGCAGGATAAACCTAGGGACCGGGGAGCTGTTTTTT.

This clonotype was seen more than once but under ten times. J is TRBJ2-2 and V is TRBV29-1; no definite D call. Trimming stripped 3 bases from V and 5 bases from J, with 7 bases between. Germline V lookup: CDR1 SQVTM, CDR2 ANQGSEA. This CDR3 has 12 residues. The CDR3 sequence: CSVDLGTGELFF. The CDR3 bases are TGCAGCGTTGATTTGGGGACCGGGGAGCTGTTTTTT.

This clonotype showed up many times. The rearrangement links TRBV5-1 to TRBJ2-1; unclear D gene. Germline CDR1 and CDR2: SGHRS and YFSETQ. The germline V and J ends were trimmed by 1 base and 3 bases, with 8 bases remaining between them. The CDR3 extends over 14 amino acids. The CDR3 reads CASSLHGNYNEQFF. In DNA, the CDR3 is TGCGCCAGCAGCTTGCATGGGAACTACAATGAGCAGTTCTTC.

CDR3: CASRQKTGLEGGTEAFF. CDR3 bases: TGTGCAAGTCGTCAGAAGACGGGACTCGAAGGAGGCACTGAAGCTTTCTTT. This chain connects TRBV12-2 to TRBJ1-1. TRBV12-2 is listed as a pseudogene. The CDR3 is 17 residues long.

This clonotype appeared a few times. The chain recombines TRBV2 with TRBJ1-2, with D unclear. The CDR3 covers 11 residues. The V end was cut by 6 bases, the J end by 7 bases, with 9 bases between. CDR1 and CDR2 (germline): SNHLY, FYNNEI. CDR3 protein: CASRGPFGYTF. The CDR3, as DNA: TGTGCCAGCAGGGGTCCATTTGGCTACACCTTC.

This clonotype came up a few times. This sequence joins TRBV4-1 and TRBJ2-7; D is unclear. This CDR3 has 16 amino acids. Between the trimmed V and J ends, which lost 3 bases and 5 bases, there was a span of 20 bases. Germline V gene lookup returns CDR1 MGHRA and CDR2 YSYEKL. The CDR3 here is CASSQVAGRPRDEQYF. The CDR3 nucleotides read TGCGCCAGCAGCCAGGTGGCAGGCCGTCCCCGGGACGAGCAGTACTTC.

V and J are TRBV6-6 and TRBJ1-4; D uncertain. CDR1 and CDR2 (germline): MNHNY, SVGAGI (reference sequence). V was trimmed by 2 bases and J by 0 bases, leaving 4 bases between them. The length of the CDR3 is 14 residues. The CDR3 region is CASSYIATNEKLFF. CDR3 sequence (DNA): TGTGCCAGCAGTTACATAGCAACTAATGAAAAACTGTTTTTT.

At least ten counts were recorded for this clonotype. The CDR3 sequence is CASSFTGEPDTQYF. Here the CDR3 DNA reads TGTGCCAGCAGCTTCACAGGGGAGCCAGATACGCAGTATTTT. The J gene is TRBJ2-3, the V gene TRBV7-9; 7 bases match TRBD1. Losses at the gene ends were 3 bases for V and 4 bases for J; bases not matched to a gene: 4. This CDR3 contains 14 residues. Germline loops: CDR1 SEHNR, CDR2 FQNEAQ (reference sequence).

This clonotype was found once. This chain connects TRBV20-1 to TRBJ1-5, with a tentative D call TRBD1 (5 bases). The V gene lost 5 bases and the J gene lost 0 bases, with 14 bases spanning the gap. The CDR3 runs 15 residues. CDR1 and CDR2 (germline): DFQATT, SNEGSKA (reference sequence). DNA of the CDR3: TGCAGTGCTGGCAAGGGGAAATATAGCAATCAGCCCCAGCATTTT. Protein sequence: CSAGKGKYSNQPQHF.

CDR3 sequence: CASSQDRGGLLAKNIQYF. As DNA, the CDR3 is TGCGCCAGCAGCCAAGATCGAGGCGGTCTCCTAGCCAAAAACATTCAGTACTTC. The V call is TRBV4-1, the J call TRBJ2-4; D unclear. Germline CDR1 is MGHRA and CDR2 is YSYEKL. CDR3 length equals 18 residues. Trimming removed 0 bases at V and 0 bases at J, with 15 bases between.

In this sample, this clonotype turned up a few times. The genes are TRBV7-3 and TRBJ2-3, with D possibly being TRBD1 or TRBD2 (6 bases each). CDR1 and CDR2 from the germline V gene are SGHTA and FQGTGA. There are 14 residues in the CDR3. V was trimmed by 6 bases and J by 0 bases, leaving 10 bases between them. The DNA for the CDR3 is TGTGCCAGCAGGGGGGGCCGGAGCACAGATACGCAGTATTTT. Translating it yields CASRGGRSTDTQYF.

The rearrangement uses TRBV7-6 and TRBJ2-3, with TRBD2 matching 8 bases. The germline gives CDR1 SGHVS, CDR2 FNYEAQ. Germline trimming cut 1 base from V and 7 bases from J; bases unmatched to any gene: 7. This CDR3 contains 15 residues. In DNA, the CDR3 is TGTGCCAGCAGCTTAGAGGATCTAGCGGGCTATACGCAGTATTTT. This gives the protein CASSLEDLAGYTQYF. The whole variable domain, remainder taken from reference TRBV7-6 and TRBJ2-3, is GAGVSQSPRYKVTKRGQDVALRCDPISGHVSLYWYRQALGQGPEFLTYFNYEAQQDKSGLPNDRFSAERPEGSISTLTIQRTEQRDSAMYRCASSLEDLAGYTQYFGPGTRLTVL.